Listed here are 5 T cell receptor beta chains from one sample, sequenced in a study of CD8 T cells in Susac syndrome. After extraction with the RNeasy kit, about 0.5 to 1 ug of the RNA was reverse transcribed using random hexamers. MiXCR, run by TCRdb on the immunoSEQ multiplex PCR reads, gives a single entry per CDR3 protein. Among some 200,000 distinct CDR3 sequences listed, 80% to 95% were seen once. Sequencing input: CD8+ T cells from PBMCs. These receptors were obtained from a human donor with multiple sclerosis.

This chain joins TRBV7-9 and TRBJ1-2; possible D gene TRBD1, 5 bases. CDR3 length: 14 amino acids. V was clipped by 2 bases and J by 9 bases, with 16 bases between them. Germline loops: CDR1 SEHNR, CDR2 FQNEAQ (reference sequence). CDR3 nucleotides: TGTGCCAGCAGCTTATCGGGACGGGACTTACGCTACACCTTC. The encoded protein is CASSLSGRDLRYTF.

This chain uses TRBV7-2 with TRBJ1-2; D gene uncertain. Between the trimmed V and J ends, which lost 5 bases and 4 bases, there was a span of 11 bases. This CDR3 contains 13 residues. Per the germline V gene, CDR1 is SGHTA and CDR2 is FQGNSA. The CDR3 DNA follows: TGTGCCAGCAGCGCAAGGACGGGCTATGGCTACACCTTC. Translating it yields CASSARTGYGYTF.

The chain is built from TRBV7-2 and TRBJ2-3; 7 nucleotides align to TRBD1. V trimming: 5 bases; J trimming: 2 bases; junction bases outside the gene matches: 7. Germline-derived CDR1 and CDR2 are SGHTA and FQGNSA. The CDR3 length is 15 residues. CDR3 sequence: CASSPTGQSTDTQYF. The CDR3 nucleotides are TGTGCCAGCAGCCCGACAGGGCAATCCACAGATACGCAGTATTTT. Complete variable domain (other parts from reference TRBV7-2 and TRBJ2-3): GAGVSQSPSNKVTEKGKDVELRCDPISGHTALYWYRQSLGQGLEFLIYFQGNSAPDKSGLPSDRFSAERTGGSVSTLTIQRTQQEDSAVYLCASSPTGQSTDTQYFGPGTRLTVL.

This chain connects TRBV19 to TRBJ1-5; 10 positions match TRBD1. The germline gives CDR1 LNHDA, CDR2 SQIVND (reference sequence). This CDR3 is built from 16 residues. Trimming removed 2 bases from V and 6 bases from J; junction bases left unmatched: 7. The CDR3: CASSISGRTGGQPQHF. The CDR3 nucleotides are TGTGCCAGTAGTATATCGGGACGGACAGGGGGTCAGCCCCAGCATTTT.

The CDR3 spells CASSQEVRSYEQYF. CDR3 sequence (DNA): TGCGCCAGCAGCCAAGAGGTGCGCTCCTACGAGCAGTACTTC. The chain links TRBV4-1 to TRBJ2-7, with unresolved D. The CDR3 contains 14 residues. Germline CDR1 and CDR2: MGHRA and YSYEKL. V lost 0 bases, J lost 0 bases, and 6 bases lay in between.